Included here is one T cell receptor beta chain sequence, with context. Its specificity is not known. The germline V gene encodes CDR1 SGHTA and CDR2 FQGNSA. CDR3 size: 17 residues. V lost 0 bases, J lost 1 base, and 15 bases lay in between. This sample is drawn from a study of cytomegalovirus exposure and HLA in healthy donors. The donors comprised healthy bone marrow donors. Use of 60 Vbeta and 13 Jbeta primers characterized the PCR. TCRdb's table, derived via immunoSEQ multiplex PCR, lists solely in-frame clones and lacks some. The profile covers about 160,000 clones, with approximately 85% appearing a single time and about 2% taken by the ten largest. Study conclusions and caveats: As was reported, the HLA-A and HLA-B alleles of most subjects were accurately predicted from TCR beta sequences. Of the V segments, some could not be distinguished, including TRBV6-2 and TRBV6-3, and were excluded.

Sequenced input: PBMCs. This TCR was sampled from a man between 18 and 29 years old in good health and CMV-seropositive. The chain employs TRBV7-2 and TRBJ1-2; D is ambiguous. This CDR3 is CASSLAADPSFNYGYTF. In nucleotides, the CDR3 is TGTGCCAGCAGCTTAGCGGCAGATCCCTCATTTAACTATGGCTACACCTTC.